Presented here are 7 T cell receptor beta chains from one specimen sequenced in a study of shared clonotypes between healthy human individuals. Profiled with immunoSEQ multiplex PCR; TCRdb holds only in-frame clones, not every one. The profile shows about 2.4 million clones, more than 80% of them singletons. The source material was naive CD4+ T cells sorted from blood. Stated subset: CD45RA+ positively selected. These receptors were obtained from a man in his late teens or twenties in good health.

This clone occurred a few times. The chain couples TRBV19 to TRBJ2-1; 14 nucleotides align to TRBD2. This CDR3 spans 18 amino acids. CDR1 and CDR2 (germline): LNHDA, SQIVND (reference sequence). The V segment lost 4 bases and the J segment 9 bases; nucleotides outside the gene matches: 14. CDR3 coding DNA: TGTGCCAGTAGTAGATTACCGGGACTAGCGGGAGTAAGAAGTGAGCAGTTCTTC. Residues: CASSRLPGLAGVRSEQFF.

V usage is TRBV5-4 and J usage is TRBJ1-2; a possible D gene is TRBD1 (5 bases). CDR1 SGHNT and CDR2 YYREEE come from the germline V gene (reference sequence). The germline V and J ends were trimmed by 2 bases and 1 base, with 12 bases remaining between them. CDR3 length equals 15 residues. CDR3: CASSFTGQGNYGYTF. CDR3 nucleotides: TGTGCCAGCAGCTTCACGGGCCAGGGTAACTATGGCTACACCTTC.

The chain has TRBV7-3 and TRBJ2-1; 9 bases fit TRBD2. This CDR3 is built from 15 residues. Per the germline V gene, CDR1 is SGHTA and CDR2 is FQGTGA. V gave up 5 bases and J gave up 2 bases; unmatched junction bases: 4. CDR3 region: CASSATSGPYNEQFF. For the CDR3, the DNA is TGTGCCAGCAGCGCAACTAGCGGGCCCTACAATGAGCAGTTCTTC.

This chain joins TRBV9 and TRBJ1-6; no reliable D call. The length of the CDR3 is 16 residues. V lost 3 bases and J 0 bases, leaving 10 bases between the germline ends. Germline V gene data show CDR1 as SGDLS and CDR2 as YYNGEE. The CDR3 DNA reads TGTGCCAGCAGCGGCCGCGAGGGCTCCTATAATTCACCCCTCCACTTT. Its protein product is CASSGREGSYNSPLHF.

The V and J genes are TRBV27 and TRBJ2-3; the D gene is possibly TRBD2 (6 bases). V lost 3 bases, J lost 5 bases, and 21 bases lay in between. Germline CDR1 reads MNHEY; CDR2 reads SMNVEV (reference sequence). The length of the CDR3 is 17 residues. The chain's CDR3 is CASSFQLTGLDLDTQYF. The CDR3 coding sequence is TGTGCCAGCAGTTTCCAACTCACGGGACTGGATTTAGATACGCAGTATTTT.

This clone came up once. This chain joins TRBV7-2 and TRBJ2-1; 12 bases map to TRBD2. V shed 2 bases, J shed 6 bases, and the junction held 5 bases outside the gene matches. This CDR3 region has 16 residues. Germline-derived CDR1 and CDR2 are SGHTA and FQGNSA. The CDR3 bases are TGTGCCAGCAGCTTACTAGCGGGAGGGTACATCAATGAGCAGTTCTTC. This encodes CASSLLAGGYINEQFF. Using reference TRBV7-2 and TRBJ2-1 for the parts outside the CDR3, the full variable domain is GAGVSQSPSNKVTEKGKDVELRCDPISGHTALYWYRQSLGQGLEFLIYFQGNSAPDKSGLPSDRFSAERTGGSVSTLTIQRTQQEDSAVYLCASSLLAGGYINEQFFGPGTRLTVL.

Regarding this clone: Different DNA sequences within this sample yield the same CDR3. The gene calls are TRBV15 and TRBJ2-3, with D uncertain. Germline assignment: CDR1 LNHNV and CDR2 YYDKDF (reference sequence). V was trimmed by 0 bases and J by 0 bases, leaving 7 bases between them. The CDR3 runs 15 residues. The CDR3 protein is CATSREAVSTDTQYF. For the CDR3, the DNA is TGTGCCACCAGCAGAGAGGCCGTTAGCACAGATACGCAGTATTTT.